This T cell receptor beta chain was recovered during a study of Graves' ophthalmopathy and Graves' hyperthyroidism. Study-wide results and limits: It was with around 71% sensitivity and about 73% specificity that the model predicted ophthalmopathy progression. Blood shared most expanded thyroid clonotypes above 0.001 frequency.

With regard to this clonotype: Its antigen is currently unknown. As the CDR3 is not closed by the conserved phenylalanine or tryptophan, this likely results from a read error. No DNA is shown, since the ends of the CDR3 on it are uncertain; the CDR3 is the one TCRdb lists.

Using RNA transcripts, the TCR beta CDR3 regions were amplified. HTBI primers primed a first-round RT-PCR, and a second-round multiplex PCR followed. TCRdb re-called the multiplex PCR reads through MiXCR, storing one row per CDR3 protein. The table records some 48,000 distinct CDR3 sequences, around half of them present only once. The germline gives CDR1 DFQATT, CDR2 SNEGSKA (reference sequence). From its first to its last residue, the CDR3 has 11 amino acids. CAS ≥3, NOSPECS ≥4, moderate-to-severe activity and duration under 3 months marked donors with ophthalmopathy. The sequenced sample consisted of peripheral blood. The sequence was obtained from an adult man with Graves' ophthalmopathy. The V call is TRBV20-1, the J call TRBJ1-1; the listed D gene, TRBD1, was not tested against the DNA. CDR3 sequence: CSAGAGTEALL.